The 12 T cell receptor beta chains in this list originate from one sample, sequenced in a study of T cell changes during pregnancy in multiple sclerosis. Using immunoSEQ multiplex PCR, the repertoire was profiled, and TCRdb retains in-frame clones only, with some absent. The table lists roughly 23,000 clones, more than 75% of them singletons. This specimen was CD4+ T cells from peripheral blood mononuclear cells, taken in the second trimester of pregnancy. The source is a female donor in good health, enrolled as a control in a pregnancy study.

This clone turned up a few times. V and J are TRBV19 and TRBJ1-5; unclear D gene. The V and J ends lost 0 bases and 7 bases respectively, with 13 bases between them. The germline CDR1 and CDR2 sequences are LNHDA and SQIVND (reference sequence). CDR3 length: 15 residues. The DNA for the CDR3 is TGTGCCAGTAGTATAGACCGATCGGGGTTCCAGCCCCAGCATTTT. As protein: CASSIDRSGFQPQHF.

The rearrangement joins TRBV11-2 to TRBJ2-1; the match to TRBD2 covers 11 bases. Germline assignment: CDR1 SGHAT and CDR2 FQNNGV. Trimming took 4 bases from V and 7 from J; bases not matched to a gene: 9. CDR3 length: 16 amino acids. CDR3: CASSSALAGGGNEQFF. The CDR3, as DNA: TGTGCCAGCAGCTCCGCTCTAGCGGGGGGTGGAAATGAGCAGTTCTTC.

The chain links TRBV10-3 to TRBJ2-5, with a possible D match to TRBD2 (5 bases). CDR3 length: 15 amino acids. Germline V lookup: CDR1 ENHRY, CDR2 SYGVKD. V lost 8 bases to trimming and J lost 5 bases, with 21 bases between them. In DNA, the CDR3 is TGTGCCATCGCCCCGGCGGGTGGGGTACGGGAGACCCAGTACTTC. Translating it yields CAIAPAGGVRETQYF.

The table lists this clone with a few counts. J is TRBJ1-2 and V is TRBV11-2, with 8 positions matching TRBD1. The V segment lost 4 bases and the J segment 4 bases; nucleotides outside the gene matches: 11. Looked up from germline, CDR1 is SGHAT and CDR2 is FQNNGV. This CDR3 comprises 16 residues. CDR3 residues: CASSSPRGRRGYGYTF. The CDR3 DNA reads as TGTGCCAGCAGCTCGCCCAGGGGGCGCCGGGGCTATGGCTACACCTTC.

The V gene is TRBV4-1, the J gene TRBJ2-7, with TRBD1 matching 11 bases. Trimming cost V 4 bases and J 3 bases; bases outside gene matches: 5. Germline V gives CDR1 MGHRA, CDR2 YSYEKL. This CDR3 has 15 residues. CDR3: CASSLAGTGGYEQYF. For the CDR3, the DNA is TGCGCCAGCAGCCTCGCCGGGACAGGGGGCTACGAGCAGTACTTC.

The chain is built from TRBV21-1 and TRBJ1-5; the listed D gene, TRBD1, was not tested against the DNA. TRBV21-1 counts as a pseudogene. CDR3 length: 16 amino acids. The CDR3 is CASSKVVRGLCQPQHF. For the CDR3, the DNA is TGTGCCAGCAGCAAAGTAGTCAGGGGGCTTTGTCAGCCCCAGCATTTT.

The rearrangement uses TRBV5-4 and TRBJ1-3; the D gene is possibly TRBD1 (6 bases). Germline V lookup: CDR1 SGHNT, CDR2 YYREEE (reference sequence). Trimming stripped 3 bases from V and 4 bases from J, with 20 bases between. The CDR3 totals 17 residues. DNA of the CDR3: TGTGCCAGCAGCTCCGATTTACAGGGTCTACAAGGAAACACCATATATTTT. Encoded protein: CASSSDLQGLQGNTIYF.

This chain links TRBV5-1 with TRBJ1-4, with D maybe TRBD1 (6 bases). V was clipped by 4 bases and J by 0 bases, with 25 bases between them. Germline CDR1 and CDR2: SGHRS and YFSETQ. This CDR3 has 20 amino acids. For the CDR3, the DNA is TGCGCCAGCAGCCCACGACCACTCCAGGGGACCATTGCAACTAATGAAAAACTGTTTTTT. This translates into CASSPRPLQGTIATNEKLFF. Drawing the rest from reference TRBV5-1 and TRBJ1-4, the complete variable domain is KAGVTQTPRYLIKTRGQQVTLSCSPISGHRSVSWYQQTPGQGLQFLFEYFSETQRNKGNFPGRFSGRQFSNSRSEMNVSTLELGDSALYLCASSPRPLQGTIATNEKLFFGSGTQLSVL.

This chain joins TRBV2 and TRBJ2-7; D gene unclear. CDR3 size: 10 residues. V gave up 4 bases and J gave up 7 bases, with 5 bases separating them. Germline V gene lookup returns CDR1 SNHLY and CDR2 FYNNEI. CDR3 sequence reads: CASSVNEQYF. The CDR3 DNA sequence: TGTGCCAGCAGTGTAAATGAGCAGTACTTC.

The chain employs TRBV19 and TRBJ2-3; TRBD1 aligns across 8 bases. Germline V gene data show CDR1 as LNHDA and CDR2 as SQIVND (reference sequence). The CDR3 loop spans 17 amino acids. Losses at the gene ends were 6 bases for V and 1 base for J; bases not matched to a gene: 12. CDR3 sequence (DNA): TGTGCCAGTAGCCCAGGGAGGACAGGGTTGGGCACAGATACGCAGTATTTT. Amino acids: CASSPGRTGLGTDTQYF.

The V gene is TRBV5-1, the J gene TRBJ1-3; D is ambiguous. Germline CDR1 SGHRS, CDR2 YFSETQ. Trimming took 2 bases from V and 2 from J, leaving 11 bases between them. This CDR3 is built from 15 residues. Here the CDR3 DNA reads TGCGCCAGCAGCTTTGCAGGTCCCCCTGGAAACACCATATATTTT. It specifies CASSFAGPPGNTIYF.

The V and J genes are TRBV7-2 and TRBJ2-7, with a weak D call TRBD2 (5 bases). V gave up 3 bases and J gave up 2 bases, with 8 bases separating them. Germline V CDR1 and CDR2: SGHTA, FQGNSA. The CDR3 length is 13 residues. The CDR3 DNA is TGTGCCAGCAGCTTCCCCGGGGCCTACGAGCAGTACTTC. Its translation is CASSFPGAYEQYF. Based on the CDR3 plus reference TRBV7-2 and TRBJ2-7, the full variable domain is GAGVSQSPSNKVTEKGKDVELRCDPISGHTALYWYRQSLGQGLEFLIYFQGNSAPDKSGLPSDRFSAERTGGSVSTLTIQRTQQEDSAVYLCASSFPGAYEQYFGPGTRLTVT.